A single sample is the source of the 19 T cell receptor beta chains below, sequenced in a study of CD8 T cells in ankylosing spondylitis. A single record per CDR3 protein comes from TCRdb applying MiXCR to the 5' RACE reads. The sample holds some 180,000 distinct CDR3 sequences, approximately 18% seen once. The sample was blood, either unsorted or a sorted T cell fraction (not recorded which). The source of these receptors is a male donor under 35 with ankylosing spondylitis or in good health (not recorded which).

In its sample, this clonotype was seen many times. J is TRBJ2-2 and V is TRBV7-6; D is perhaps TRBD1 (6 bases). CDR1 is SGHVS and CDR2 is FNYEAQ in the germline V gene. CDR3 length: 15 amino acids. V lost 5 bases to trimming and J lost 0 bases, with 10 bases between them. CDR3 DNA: TGTGCCAGCAGCCGACAGGCGACGAACACCGGGGAGCTGTTTTTT. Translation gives CASSRQATNTGELFF.

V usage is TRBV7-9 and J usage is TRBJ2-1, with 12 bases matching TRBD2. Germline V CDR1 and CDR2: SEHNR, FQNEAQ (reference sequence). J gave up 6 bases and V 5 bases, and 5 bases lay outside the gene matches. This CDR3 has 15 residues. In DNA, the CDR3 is TGTGCCAGCAGCATACTAGCGGGAGGTATCAATGAGCAGTTCTTC. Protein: CASSILAGGINEQFF.

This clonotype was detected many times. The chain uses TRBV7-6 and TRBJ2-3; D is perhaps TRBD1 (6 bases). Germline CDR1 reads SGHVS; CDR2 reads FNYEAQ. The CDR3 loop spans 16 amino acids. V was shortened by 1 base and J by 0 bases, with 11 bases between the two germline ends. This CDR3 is CASSLGQGKSTDTQYF. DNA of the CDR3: TGTGCCAGCAGCTTAGGGCAGGGGAAAAGCACAGATACGCAGTATTTT.

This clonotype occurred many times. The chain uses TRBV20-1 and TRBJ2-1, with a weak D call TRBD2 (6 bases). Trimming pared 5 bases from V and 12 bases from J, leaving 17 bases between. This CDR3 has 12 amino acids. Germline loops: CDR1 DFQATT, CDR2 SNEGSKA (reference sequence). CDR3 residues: CSAAGFARGQFF. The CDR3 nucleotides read TGCAGTGCTGCGGGATTCGCAAGGGGGCAGTTCTTC.

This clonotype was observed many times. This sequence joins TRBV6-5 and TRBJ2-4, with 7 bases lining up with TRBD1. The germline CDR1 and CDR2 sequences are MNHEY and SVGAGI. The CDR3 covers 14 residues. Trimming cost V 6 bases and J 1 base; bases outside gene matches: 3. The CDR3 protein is CASRLQGAKNIQYF. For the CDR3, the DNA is TGTGCCAGCAGATTACAGGGGGCCAAAAACATTCAGTACTTC.

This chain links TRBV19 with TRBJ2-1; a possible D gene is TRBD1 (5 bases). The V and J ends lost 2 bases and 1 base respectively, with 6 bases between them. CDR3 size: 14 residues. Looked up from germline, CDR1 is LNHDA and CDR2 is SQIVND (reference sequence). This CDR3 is CASSIRGSYNEQFF. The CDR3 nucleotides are TGTGCCAGTAGTATAAGGGGATCCTACAATGAGCAGTTCTTC.

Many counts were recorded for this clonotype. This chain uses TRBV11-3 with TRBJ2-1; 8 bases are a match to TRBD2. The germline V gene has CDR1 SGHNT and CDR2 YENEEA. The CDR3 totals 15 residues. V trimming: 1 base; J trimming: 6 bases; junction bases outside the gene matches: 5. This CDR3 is CASSLGGGRPNEQFF. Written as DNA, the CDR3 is TGTGCCAGCAGCTTAGGTGGCGGGAGGCCCAATGAGCAGTTCTTC. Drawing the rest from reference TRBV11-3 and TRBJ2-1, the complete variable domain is EAGVVQSPRYKIIEKKQPVAFWCNPISGHNTLYWYLQNLGQGPELLIRYENEEAVDDSQLPKDRFSAERLKGVDSTLKIQPAELGDSAVYLCASSLGGGRPNEQFFGPGTRLTVL.

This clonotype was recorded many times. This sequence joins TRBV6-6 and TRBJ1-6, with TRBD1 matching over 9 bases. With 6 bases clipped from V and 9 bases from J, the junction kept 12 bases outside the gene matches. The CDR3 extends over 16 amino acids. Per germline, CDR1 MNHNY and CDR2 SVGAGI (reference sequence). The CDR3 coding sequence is TGTGCCAGCAGACCCCCGTCGGGACAGGGAAGTTCACCCCTCCACTTT. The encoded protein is CASRPPSGQGSSPLHF.

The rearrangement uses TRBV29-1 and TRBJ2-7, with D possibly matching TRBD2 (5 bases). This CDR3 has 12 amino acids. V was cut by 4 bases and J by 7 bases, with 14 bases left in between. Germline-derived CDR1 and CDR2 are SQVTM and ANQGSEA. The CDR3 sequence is CSVVTTPGEQYV. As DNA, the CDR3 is TGCAGCGTTGTAACAACCCCGGGGGAGCAGTACGTC.

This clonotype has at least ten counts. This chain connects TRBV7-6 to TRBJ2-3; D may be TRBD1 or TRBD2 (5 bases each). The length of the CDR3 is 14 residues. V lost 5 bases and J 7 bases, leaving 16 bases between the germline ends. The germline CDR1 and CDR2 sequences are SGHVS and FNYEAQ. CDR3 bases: TGTGCCAGCAGCCCGCTACTAGGGGACCATACGCAGTATTTT. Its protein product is CASSPLLGDHTQYF.

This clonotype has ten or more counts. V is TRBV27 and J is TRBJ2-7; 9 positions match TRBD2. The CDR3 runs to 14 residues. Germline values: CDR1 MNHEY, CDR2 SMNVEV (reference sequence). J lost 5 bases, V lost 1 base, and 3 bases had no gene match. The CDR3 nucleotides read TGTGCCAGCAGTTTATATAGCGGGAGCGACGAGCAGTACGTC. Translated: CASSLYSGSDEQYV.

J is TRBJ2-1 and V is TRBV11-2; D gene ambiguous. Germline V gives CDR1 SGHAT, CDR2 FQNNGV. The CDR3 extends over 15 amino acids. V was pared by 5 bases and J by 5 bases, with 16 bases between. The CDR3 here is CASSVLPDPDNEQFF. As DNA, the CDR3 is TGTGCCAGCAGCGTCCTCCCGGACCCGGACAATGAGCAGTTCTTC.

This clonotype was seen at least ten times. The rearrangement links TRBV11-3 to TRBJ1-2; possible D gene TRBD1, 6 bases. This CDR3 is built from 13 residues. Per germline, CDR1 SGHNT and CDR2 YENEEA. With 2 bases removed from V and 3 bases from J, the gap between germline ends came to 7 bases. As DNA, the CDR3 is TGTGCCAGCAGCTTATCAGGGGACTATGGCTACACCTTC. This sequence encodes CASSLSGDYGYTF.

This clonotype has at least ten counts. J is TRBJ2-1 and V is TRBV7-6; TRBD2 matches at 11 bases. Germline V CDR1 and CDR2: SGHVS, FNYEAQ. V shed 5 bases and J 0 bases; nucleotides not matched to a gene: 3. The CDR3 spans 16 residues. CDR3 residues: CASSRGTSGSYNEQFF. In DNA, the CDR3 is TGTGCCAGCAGCCGCGGGACTAGCGGCTCCTACAATGAGCAGTTCTTC.

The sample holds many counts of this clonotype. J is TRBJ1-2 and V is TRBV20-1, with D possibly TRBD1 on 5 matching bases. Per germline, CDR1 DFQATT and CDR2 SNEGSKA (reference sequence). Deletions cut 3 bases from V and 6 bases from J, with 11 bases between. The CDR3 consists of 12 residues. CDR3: CSASTGADGYTF. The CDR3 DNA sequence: TGCAGTGCTAGTACCGGGGCTGATGGCTACACCTTC.

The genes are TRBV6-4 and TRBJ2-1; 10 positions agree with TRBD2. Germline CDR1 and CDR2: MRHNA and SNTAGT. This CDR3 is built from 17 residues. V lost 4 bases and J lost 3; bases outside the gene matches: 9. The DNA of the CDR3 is TGTGCCAGCAGTGCGGGGCCTAGCGGGAGCGTCTACAATGAGCAGTTCTTC. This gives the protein CASSAGPSGSVYNEQFF.

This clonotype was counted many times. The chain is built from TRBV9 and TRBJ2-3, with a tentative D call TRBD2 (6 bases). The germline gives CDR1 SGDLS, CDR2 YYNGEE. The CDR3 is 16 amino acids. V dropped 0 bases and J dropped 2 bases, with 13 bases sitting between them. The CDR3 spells CASSVDGGPYTDTQYF. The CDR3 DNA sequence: TGTGCCAGCAGCGTAGACGGGGGTCCCTACACAGATACGCAGTATTTT. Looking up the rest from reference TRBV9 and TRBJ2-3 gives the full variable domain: DSGVTQTPKHLITATGQRVTLRCSPRSGDLSVYWYQQSLDQGLQFLIQYYNGEERAKGNILERFSAQQFPDLHSELNLSSLELGDSALYFCASSVDGGPYTDTQYFGPGTRLTVL.

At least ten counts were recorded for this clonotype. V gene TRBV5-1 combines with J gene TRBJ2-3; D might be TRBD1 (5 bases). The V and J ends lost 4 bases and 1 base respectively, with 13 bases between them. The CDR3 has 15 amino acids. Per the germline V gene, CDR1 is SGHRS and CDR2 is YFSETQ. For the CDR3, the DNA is TGCGCCAGCAGCCGAAAGGACATTGGCACAGATACGCAGTATTTT. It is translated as CASSRKDIGTDTQYF. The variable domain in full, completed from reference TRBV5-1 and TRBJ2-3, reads KAGVTQTPRYLIKTRGQQVTLSCSPISGHRSVSWYQQTPGQGLQFLFEYFSETQRNKGNFPGRFSGRQFSNSRSEMNVSTLELGDSALYLCASSRKDIGTDTQYFGPGTRLTVL.

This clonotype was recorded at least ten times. The chain's CDR3 is CASSELVAEQFF. The CDR3 region has the DNA TGTGCCAGCAGTGAACTGGTAGCGGAGCAGTTCTTC. The V and J genes are TRBV6-1 and TRBJ2-1; D is perhaps TRBD2 (5 bases). The CDR3 runs 12 residues. Germline CDR1 MNHNS, CDR2 SASEGT. Trimming cost V 2 bases and J 10 bases, with 9 bases left between them.